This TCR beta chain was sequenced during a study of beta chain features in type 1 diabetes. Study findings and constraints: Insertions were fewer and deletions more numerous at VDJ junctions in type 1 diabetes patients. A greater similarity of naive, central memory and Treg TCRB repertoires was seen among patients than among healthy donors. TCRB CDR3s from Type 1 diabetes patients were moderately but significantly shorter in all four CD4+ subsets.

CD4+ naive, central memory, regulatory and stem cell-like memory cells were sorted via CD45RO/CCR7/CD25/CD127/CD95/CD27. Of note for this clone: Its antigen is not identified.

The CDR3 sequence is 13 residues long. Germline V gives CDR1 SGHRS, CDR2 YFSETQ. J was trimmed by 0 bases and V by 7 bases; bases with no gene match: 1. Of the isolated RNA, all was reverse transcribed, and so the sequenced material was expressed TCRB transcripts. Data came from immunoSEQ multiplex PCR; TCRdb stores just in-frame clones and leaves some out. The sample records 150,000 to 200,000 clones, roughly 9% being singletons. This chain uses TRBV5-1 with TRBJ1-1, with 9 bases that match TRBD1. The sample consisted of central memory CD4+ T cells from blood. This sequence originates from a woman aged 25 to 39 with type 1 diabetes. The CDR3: CASGQGMNTEAFF. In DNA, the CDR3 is TGCGCCAGCGGACAGGGGATGAACACTGAAGCTTTCTTT.